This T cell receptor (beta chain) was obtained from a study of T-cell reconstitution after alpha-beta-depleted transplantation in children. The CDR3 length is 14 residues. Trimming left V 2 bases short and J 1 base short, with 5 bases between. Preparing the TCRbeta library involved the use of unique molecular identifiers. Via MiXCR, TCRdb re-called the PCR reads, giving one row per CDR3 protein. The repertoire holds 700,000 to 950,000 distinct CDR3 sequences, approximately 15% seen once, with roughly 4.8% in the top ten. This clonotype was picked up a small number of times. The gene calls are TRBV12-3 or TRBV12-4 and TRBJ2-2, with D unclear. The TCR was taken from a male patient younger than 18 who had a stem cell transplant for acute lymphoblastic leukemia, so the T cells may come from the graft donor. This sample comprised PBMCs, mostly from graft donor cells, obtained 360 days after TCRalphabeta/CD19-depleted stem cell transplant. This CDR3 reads CASSLTRNTGELFF. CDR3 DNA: TGTGCCAGCAGTTTAACCAGGAACACCGGGGAGCTGTTTTTT.